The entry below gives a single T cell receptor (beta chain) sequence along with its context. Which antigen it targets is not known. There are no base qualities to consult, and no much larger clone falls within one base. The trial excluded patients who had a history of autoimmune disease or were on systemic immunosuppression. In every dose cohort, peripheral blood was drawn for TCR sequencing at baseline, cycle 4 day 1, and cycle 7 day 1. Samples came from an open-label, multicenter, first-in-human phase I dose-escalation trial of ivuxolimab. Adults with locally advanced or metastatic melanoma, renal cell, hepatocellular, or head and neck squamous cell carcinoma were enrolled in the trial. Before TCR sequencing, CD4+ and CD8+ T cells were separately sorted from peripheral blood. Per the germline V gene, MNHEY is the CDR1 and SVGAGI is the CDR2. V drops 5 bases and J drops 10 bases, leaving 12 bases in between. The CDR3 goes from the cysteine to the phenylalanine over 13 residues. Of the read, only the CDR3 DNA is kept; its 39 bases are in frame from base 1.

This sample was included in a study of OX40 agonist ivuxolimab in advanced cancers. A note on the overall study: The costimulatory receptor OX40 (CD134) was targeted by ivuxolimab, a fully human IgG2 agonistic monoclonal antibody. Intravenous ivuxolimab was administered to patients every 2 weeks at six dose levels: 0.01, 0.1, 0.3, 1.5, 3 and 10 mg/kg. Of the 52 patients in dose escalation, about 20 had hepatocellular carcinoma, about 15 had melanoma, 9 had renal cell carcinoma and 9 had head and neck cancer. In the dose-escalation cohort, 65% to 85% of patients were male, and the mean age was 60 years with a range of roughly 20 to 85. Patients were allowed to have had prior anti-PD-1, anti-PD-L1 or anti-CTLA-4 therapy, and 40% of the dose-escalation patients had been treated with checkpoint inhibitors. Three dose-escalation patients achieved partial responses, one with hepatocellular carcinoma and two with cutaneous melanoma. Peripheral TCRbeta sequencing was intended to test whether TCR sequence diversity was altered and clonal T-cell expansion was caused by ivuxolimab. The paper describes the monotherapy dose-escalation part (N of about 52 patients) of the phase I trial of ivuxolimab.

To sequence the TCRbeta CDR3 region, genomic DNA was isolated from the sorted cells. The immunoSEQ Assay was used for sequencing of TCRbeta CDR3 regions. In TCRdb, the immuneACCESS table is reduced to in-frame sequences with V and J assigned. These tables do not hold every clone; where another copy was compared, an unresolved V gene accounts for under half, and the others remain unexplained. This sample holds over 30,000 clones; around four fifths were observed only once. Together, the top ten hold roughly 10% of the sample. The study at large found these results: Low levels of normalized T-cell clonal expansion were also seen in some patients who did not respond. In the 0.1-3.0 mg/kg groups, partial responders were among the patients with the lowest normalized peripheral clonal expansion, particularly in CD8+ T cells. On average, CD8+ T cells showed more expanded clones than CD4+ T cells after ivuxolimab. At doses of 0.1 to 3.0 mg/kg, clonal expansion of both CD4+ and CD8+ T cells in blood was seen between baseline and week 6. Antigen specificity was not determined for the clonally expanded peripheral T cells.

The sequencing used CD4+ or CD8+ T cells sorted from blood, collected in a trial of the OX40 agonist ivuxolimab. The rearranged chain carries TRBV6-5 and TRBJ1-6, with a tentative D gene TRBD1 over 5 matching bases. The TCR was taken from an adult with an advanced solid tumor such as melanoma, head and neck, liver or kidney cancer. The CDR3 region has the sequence CASSTRVNSPLHF. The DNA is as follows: TGTGCCAGCAGTACCAGGGTAAACTCACCCCTCCACTTT.